This is a list of T cell receptor beta chains from one sample in a study of T cells after yellow fever vaccination. TCRdb reprocessed the 5' RACE reads with MiXCR, giving one entry per CDR3 protein. The table lists over 150,000 distinct CDR3 sequences, about 6.2% of them singletons. This sample comprised CD4+ T cells sorted from PBMCs, obtained on the day of the first yellow fever vaccination. The origin of the receptors is a man younger than 30 who received the YFV17D yellow fever vaccine. Both conserved end residues are part of each CDR3.

TRBJ2-1,TRBV3-1,CASSQEGADNEQFF
TRBJ2-5,TRBV12-3/TRBV12-4,CASSPPGASETQYF
TRBJ1-2,TRBV5-4,CAMGPGGDNYGYTF
TRBJ1-2,TRBV4-3,CASSQDRQGVDYGYTF
TRBJ1-1,TRBV5-6,CASSLGPPTGNTEAFF
TRBJ2-5,TRBV5-1,CAGQARAGRGETQYF
TRBJ1-1,TRBV7-2,CASNGSPNTEAFF
TRBJ2-3,TRBV11-2,CASSLELASDTQYF
TRBJ1-4,TRBV29-1,CSVAGGSEKLFF
TRBJ1-6,TRBV5-1,CASSLDKSNSPLHF
TRBJ1-1,TRBV28,CASSLVPLGGNTEAFF
TRBJ2-5,TRBV18,CASSPQTGTGTFETQYF
TRBJ1-2,TRBV5-1,CASSGGPDRGYFIYGYTF
TRBJ2-3,TRBV6-4,CASRAAPSTDTQYF
TRBJ1-3,TRBV7-2,CASSIGAGFDGNTIYF
TRBJ1-6,TRBV11-1,CASSLIGTANYPGSPLHF
TRBJ2-5,TRBV19,CASSWTGVYQETQYF